This TCR beta chain came from a study of identical twins. Template switching introduced a universal primer site, and the cDNA bore unique molecular identifiers. MiXCR was run by TCRdb on the 5' RACE reads, yielding one entry per CDR3 protein. Of approximately 890,000 distinct CDR3 sequences listed, 9% to 15% were seen once; the top ten hold around 1.6%. CDR3 length: 14 residues. The V gene lost 10 bases and the J gene lost 0 bases, with 10 bases spanning the gap. Germline CDR1 reads MNHNS; CDR2 reads SASEGT. Each donor was a healthy Caucasian. Study-level points and caveats: The study found weaker excess twin sharing in beta out-of-frame sequences.

In the case of this clonotype: Its antigen is unknown.

These data were also reused for a study on yellow fever vaccine responses in identical twins.

Material: PBMCs. The source is a young woman in good health. This chain uses TRBV6-1 with TRBJ1-6, with a weak D call TRBD1 (5 bases). This chain's CDR3 is CAIGGDSYNSPLHF. CDR3 DNA sequence: TGTGCCATCGGGGGGGACTCCTATAATTCACCCCTCCACTTT.